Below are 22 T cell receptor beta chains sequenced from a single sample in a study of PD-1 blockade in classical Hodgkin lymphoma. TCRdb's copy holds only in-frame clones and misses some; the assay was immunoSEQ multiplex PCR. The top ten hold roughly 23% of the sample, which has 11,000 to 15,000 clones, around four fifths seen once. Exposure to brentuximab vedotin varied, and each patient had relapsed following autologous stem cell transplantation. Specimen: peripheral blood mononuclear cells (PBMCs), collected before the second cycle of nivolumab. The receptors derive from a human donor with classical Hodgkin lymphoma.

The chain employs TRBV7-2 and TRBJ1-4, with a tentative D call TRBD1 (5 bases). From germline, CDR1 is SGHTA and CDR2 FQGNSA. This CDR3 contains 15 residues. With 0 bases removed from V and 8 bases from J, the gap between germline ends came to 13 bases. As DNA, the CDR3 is TGTGCCAGCAGCTTAGCGGGAGGGGTTGGGGAAAAACTGTTTTTT. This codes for CASSLAGGVGEKLFF.

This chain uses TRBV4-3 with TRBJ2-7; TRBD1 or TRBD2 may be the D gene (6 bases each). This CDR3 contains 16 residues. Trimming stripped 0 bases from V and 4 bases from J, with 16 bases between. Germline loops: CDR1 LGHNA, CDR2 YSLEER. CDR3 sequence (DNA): TGCGCCAGCAGCCAAGATAAGGGGGGCTCACGATACGAGCAGTACTTC. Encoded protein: CASSQDKGGSRYEQYF.

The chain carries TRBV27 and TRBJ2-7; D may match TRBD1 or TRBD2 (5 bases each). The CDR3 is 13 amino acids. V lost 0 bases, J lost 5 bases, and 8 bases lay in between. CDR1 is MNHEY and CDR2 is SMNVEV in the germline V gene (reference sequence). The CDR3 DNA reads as TGTGCCAGCAGTTTATCTGGGGGACACGAGCAGTACTTC. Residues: CASSLSGGHEQYF.

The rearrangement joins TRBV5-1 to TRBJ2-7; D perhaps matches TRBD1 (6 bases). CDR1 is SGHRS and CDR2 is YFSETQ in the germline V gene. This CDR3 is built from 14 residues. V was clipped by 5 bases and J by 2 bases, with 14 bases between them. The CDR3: CASRTLTGPYEQYF. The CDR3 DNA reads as TGCGCCAGCAGGACCTTGACAGGCCCCTACGAGCAGTACTTC.

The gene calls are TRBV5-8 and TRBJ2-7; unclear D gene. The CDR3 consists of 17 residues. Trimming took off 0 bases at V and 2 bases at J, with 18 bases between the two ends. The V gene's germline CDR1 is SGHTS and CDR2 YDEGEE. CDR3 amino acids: CASSLEMITKLPYEQYF. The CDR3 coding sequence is TGTGCCAGCAGCTTGGAAATGATTACTAAACTACCCTACGAGCAGTACTTC.

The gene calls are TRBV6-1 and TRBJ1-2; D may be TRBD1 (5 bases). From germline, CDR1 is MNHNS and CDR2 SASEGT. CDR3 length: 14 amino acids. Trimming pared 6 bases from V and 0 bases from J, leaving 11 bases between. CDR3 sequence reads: CASRQGWSNYGYTF. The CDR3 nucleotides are TGTGCCAGCAGGCAGGGTTGGTCTAACTATGGCTACACCTTC.

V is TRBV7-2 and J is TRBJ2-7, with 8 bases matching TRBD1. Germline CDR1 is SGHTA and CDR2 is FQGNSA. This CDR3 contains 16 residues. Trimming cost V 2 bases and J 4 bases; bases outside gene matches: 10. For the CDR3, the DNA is TGTGCCAGCAGCTTAATGGGACGACAGGGGTTTTACGAGCAGTACTTC. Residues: CASSLMGRQGFYEQYF.

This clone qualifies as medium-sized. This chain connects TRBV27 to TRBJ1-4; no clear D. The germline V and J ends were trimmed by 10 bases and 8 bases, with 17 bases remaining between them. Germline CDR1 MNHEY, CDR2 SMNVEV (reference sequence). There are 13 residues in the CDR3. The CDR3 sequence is CATARVVQEKLFF. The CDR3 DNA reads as TGTGCCACCGCGAGAGTGGTTCAGGAAAAACTGTTTTTT.

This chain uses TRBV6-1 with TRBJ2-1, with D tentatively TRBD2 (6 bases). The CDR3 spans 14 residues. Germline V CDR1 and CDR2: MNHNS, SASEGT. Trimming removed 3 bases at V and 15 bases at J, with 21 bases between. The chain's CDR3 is CASSDWRRGPSRFF. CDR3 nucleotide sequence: TGTGCCAGCAGTGACTGGAGGAGGGGACCGTCACGGTTCTTC.

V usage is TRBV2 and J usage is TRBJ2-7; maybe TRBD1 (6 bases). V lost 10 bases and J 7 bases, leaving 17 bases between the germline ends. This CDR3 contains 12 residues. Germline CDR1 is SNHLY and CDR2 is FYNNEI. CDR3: CATTGPLGEQYF. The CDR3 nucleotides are TGTGCCACTACAGGGCCCTTGGGAGAGCAGTACTTC.

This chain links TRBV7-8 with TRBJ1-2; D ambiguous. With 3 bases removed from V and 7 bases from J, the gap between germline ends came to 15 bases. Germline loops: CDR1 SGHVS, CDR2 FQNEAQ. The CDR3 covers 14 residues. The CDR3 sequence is CASSLAALPPGYTF. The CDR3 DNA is TGTGCCAGCAGCTTGGCGGCATTACCACCTGGCTACACCTTC.

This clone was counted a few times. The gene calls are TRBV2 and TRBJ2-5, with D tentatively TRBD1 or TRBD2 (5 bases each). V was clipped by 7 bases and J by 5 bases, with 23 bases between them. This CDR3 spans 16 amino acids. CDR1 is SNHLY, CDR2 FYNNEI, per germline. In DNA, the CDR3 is TGTGCCAGCAAAAAAACCGGGGCAGCCTGGGGGGAGACCCAGTACTTC. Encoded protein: CASKKTGAAWGETQYF.

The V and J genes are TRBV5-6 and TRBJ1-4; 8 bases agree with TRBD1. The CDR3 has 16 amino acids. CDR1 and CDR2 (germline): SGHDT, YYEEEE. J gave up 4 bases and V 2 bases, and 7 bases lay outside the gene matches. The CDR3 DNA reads TGTGCCAGCAGCTTAATTAGGACAGGGCATAATGAAAAACTGTTTTTT. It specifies CASSLIRTGHNEKLFF.

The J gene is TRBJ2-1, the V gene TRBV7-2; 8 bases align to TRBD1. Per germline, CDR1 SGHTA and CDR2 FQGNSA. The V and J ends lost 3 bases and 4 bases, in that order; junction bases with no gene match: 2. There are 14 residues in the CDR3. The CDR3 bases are TGTGCCAGCAGCTTGGGACAGGAGTACAATGAGCAGTTCTTC. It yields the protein CASSLGQEYNEQFF.

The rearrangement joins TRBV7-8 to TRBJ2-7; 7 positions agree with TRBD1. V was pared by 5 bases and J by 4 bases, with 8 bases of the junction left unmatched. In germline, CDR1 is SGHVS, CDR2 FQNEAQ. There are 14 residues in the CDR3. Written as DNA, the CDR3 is TGTGCCAGCAGCGGGGGACAGAACGGGTACGAGCAGTACTTC. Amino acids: CASSGGQNGYEQYF.

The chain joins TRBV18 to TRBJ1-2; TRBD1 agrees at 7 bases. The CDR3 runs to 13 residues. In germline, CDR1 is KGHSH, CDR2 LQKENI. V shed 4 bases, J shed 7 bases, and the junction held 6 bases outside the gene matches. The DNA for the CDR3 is TGTGCCAGCTCACAACAGGGGCCGGGTGGCTACACCTTC. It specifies CASSQQGPGGYTF.

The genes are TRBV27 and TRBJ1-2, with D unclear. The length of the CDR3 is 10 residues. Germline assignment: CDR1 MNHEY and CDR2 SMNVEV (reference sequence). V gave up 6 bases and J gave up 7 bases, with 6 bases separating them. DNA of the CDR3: TGTGCCAGCAGATGGTTTGGCTACACCTTC. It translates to CASRWFGYTF.

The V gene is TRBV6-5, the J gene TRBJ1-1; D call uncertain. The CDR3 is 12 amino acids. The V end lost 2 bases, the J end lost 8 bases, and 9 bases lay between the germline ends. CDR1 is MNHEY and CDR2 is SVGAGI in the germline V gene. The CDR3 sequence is CASSYGNLEAFF. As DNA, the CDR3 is TGTGCCAGCAGTTACGGGAACCTCGAAGCTTTCTTT.

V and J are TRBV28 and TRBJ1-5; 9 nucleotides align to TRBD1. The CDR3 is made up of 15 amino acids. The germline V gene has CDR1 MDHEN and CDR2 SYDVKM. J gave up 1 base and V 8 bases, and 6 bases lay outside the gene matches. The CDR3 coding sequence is TGTGCCAGCGTCGGACAGGGGCAGAGCAATCAGCCCCAGCATTTT. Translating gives CASVGQGQSNQPQHF.

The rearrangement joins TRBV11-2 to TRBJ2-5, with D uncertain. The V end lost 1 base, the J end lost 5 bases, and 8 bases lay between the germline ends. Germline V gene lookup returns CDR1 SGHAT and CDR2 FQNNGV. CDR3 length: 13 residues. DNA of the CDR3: TGTGCCAGCAGCTTAGGAGAATACGAGACCCAGTACTTC. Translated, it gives CASSLGEYETQYF. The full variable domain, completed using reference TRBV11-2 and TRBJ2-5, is EAGVAQSPRYKIIEKRQSVAFWCNPISGHATLYWYQQILGQGPKLLIQFQNNGVVDDSQLPKDRFSAERLKGVDSTLKIQPAKLEDSAVYLCASSLGEYETQYFGPGTRLLVL.

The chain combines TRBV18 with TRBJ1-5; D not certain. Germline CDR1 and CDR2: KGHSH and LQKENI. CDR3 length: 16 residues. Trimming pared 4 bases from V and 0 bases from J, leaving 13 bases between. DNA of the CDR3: TGTGCCAGCTCACTTACTCAGGACGTTAGCAATCAGCCCCAGCATTTT. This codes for CASSLTQDVSNQPQHF.

CDR3 DNA: TGTGCCAGCTCTCAACAGGAGATATATGGCTACACCTTC. Its protein product is CASSQQEIYGYTF. V gene TRBV18 combines with J gene TRBJ1-2, with a tentative D call TRBD1 (5 bases). Deletions cut 6 bases from V and 5 bases from J, with 13 bases between. From germline, CDR1 is KGHSH and CDR2 LQKENI. This CDR3 region has 13 residues.